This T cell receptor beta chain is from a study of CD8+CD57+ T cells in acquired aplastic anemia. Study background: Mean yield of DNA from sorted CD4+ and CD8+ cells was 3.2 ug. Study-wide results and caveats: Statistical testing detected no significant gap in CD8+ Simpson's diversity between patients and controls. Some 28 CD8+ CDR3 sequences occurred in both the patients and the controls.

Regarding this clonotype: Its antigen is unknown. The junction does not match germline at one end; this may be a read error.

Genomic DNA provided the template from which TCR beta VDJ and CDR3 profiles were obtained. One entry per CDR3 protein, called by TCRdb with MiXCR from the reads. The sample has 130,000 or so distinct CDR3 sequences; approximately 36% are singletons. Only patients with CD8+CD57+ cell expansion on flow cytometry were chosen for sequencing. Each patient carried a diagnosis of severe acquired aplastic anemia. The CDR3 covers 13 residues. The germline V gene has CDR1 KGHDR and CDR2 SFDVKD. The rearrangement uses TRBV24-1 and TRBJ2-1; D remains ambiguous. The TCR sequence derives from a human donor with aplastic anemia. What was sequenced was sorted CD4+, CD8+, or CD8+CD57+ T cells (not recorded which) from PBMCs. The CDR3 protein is CASSIASYNEQFF. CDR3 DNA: TGTGCCAGCAGTATCGCCAGCTACAATGAGCAGTTCTTC.